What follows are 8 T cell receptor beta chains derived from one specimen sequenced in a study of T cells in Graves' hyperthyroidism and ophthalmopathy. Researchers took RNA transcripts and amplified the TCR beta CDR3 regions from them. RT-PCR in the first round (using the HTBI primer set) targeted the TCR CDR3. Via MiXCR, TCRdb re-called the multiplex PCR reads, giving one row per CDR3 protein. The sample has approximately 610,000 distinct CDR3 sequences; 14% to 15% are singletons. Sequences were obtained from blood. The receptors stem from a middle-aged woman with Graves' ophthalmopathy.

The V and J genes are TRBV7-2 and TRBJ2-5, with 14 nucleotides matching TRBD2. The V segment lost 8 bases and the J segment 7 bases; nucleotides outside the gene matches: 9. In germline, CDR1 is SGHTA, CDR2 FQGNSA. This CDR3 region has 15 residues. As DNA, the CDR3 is TGTGCCAGCGGCTCCGGGACTAGCGGGAGTTCGACCCAGTACTTC. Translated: CASGSGTSGSSTQYF.

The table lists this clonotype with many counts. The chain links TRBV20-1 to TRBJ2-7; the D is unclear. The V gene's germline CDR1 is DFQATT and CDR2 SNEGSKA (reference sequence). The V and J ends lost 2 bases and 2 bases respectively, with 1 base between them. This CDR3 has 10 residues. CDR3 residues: CSARPYEQYF. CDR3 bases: TGCAGTGCTAGACCCTACGAGCAGTACTTC.

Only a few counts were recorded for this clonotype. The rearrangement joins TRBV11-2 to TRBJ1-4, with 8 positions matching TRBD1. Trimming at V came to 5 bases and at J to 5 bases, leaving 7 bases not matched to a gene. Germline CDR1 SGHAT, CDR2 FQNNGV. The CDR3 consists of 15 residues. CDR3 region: CASSANRGANEKLFF. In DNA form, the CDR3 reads TGTGCCAGCAGCGCCAACAGGGGGGCCAATGAAAAACTGTTTTTT.

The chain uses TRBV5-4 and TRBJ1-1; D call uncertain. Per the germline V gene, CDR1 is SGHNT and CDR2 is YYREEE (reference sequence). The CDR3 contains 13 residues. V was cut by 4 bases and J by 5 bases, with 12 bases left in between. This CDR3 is CASSQELRTEAFF. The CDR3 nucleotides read TGTGCCAGCAGCCAGGAGCTGAGGACTGAAGCTTTCTTT.

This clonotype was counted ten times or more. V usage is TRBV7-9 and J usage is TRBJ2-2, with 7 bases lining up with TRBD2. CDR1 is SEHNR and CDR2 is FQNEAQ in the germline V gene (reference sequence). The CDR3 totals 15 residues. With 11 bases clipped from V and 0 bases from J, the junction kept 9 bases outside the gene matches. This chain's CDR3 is CAGQGGSSNTGELFF. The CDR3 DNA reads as TGTGCCGGCCAGGGCGGGAGTTCGAACACCGGGGAGCTGTTTTTT.

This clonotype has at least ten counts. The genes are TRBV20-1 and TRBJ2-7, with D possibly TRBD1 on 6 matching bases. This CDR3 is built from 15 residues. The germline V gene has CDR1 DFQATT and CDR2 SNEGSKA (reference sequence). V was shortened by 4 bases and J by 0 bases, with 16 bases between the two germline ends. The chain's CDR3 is CSATHRALSSYEQYF. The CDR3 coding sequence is TGCAGTGCTACGCACAGGGCACTCAGCTCCTACGAGCAGTACTTC.

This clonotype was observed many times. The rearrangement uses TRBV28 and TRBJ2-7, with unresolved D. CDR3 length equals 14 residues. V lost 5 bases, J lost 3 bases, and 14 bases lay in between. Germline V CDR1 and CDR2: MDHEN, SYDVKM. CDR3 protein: CASSPRSSGYEQYF. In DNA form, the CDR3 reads TGTGCCAGCAGTCCCCGGTCTAGTGGCTACGAGCAGTACTTC. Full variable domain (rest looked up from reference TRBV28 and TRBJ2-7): DVKVTQSSRYLVKRTGEKVFLECVQDMDHENMFWYRQDPGLGLRLIYFSYDVKMKEKGDIPEGYSVSREKKERFSLILESASTNQTSMYLCASSPRSSGYEQYFGPGTRLTVT.

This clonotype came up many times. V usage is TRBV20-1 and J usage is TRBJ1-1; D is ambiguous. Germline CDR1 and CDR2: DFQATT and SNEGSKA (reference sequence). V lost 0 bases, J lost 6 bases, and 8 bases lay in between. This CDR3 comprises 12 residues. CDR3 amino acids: CSAREGSAEAFF. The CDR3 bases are TGCAGTGCTAGAGAGGGATCAGCTGAAGCTTTCTTT.